The clone carrying this TCR beta chain has a single count. Germline lookup yields CDR1 SGDLS and CDR2 YYNGEE. Losses at the gene ends were 0 bases for V and 5 bases for J; bases not matched to a gene: 4. The CDR3 consists of 15 residues. This sample is drawn from a study of CD8 T cells in Susac syndrome. Sequencing of TCR beta was performed on blood CD8+ and CD4+ T cells. cDNA came from roughly 0.53 to 1 ug RNA primed by random hexamers. TCRdb fed the immunoSEQ multiplex PCR reads into MiXCR, producing one record per CDR3 protein. The sample consists of 150,000 to 180,000 distinct CDR3 sequences, around 95% of them appearing once.

V and J are TRBV9 and TRBJ1-4, with TRBD1 identical over 7 bases. The sample taken for sequencing was CD8+ T cells from PBMCs. The sequence came from a human donor with multiple sclerosis. The chain's CDR3 is CASSVGDRENEKLFF. Here the CDR3 DNA reads TGTGCCAGCAGCGTAGGAGACAGGGAGAATGAAAAACTGTTTTTT.